Below, 2 T cell receptor beta chains from the same sample are listed, as sequenced in a study of blood T cell repertoires in COVID-19. Only in-frame clones appear in the TCRdb table, and some are missing; sequencing was by immunoSEQ multiplex PCR. This table holds around 200,000 clones, roughly 89% found once. The sequenced material came from peripheral blood. The receptors originated from a man aged 55 to 70 who had recovered from COVID-19.

Only one count was recorded for this clone. The J gene is TRBJ1-5, the V gene TRBV27; possibly TRBD1 for D (6 bases). V gave up 5 bases and J gave up 3 bases, with 8 bases separating them. The V gene's germline CDR1 is MNHEY and CDR2 SMNVEV (reference sequence). The CDR3 extends over 13 amino acids. The chain's CDR3 is CASSQGFNQPQHF. The CDR3 DNA is TGTGCCAGCAGTCAGGGGTTCAATCAGCCCCAGCATTTT.

The chain has TRBV27 and TRBJ2-7; 10 bases match TRBD2. CDR1 and CDR2 (germline): MNHEY, SMNVEV (reference sequence). V was pared by 7 bases and J by 1 base, with 16 bases of the junction left unmatched. The CDR3 is made up of 18 amino acids. The DNA of the CDR3 is TGTGCCAGCACTTCCTTCCTACAACTACTAGCGGGATCCTACGAGCAGTACTTC. The encoded protein is CASTSFLQLLAGSYEQYF.